This T cell receptor beta chain was sequenced in a study of cytomegalovirus exposure and HLA in healthy donors (TCRdb year 2017). About the study as a whole: The 666 repertoires of the first cohort and the roughly 120 validation repertoires were produced on the same platform, according to a later analysis. To predict cytomegalovirus infection status, the study brought together high-throughput TCR immunosequencing, statistical association of individual TCRs with disease status, and machine learning. A separate validation cohort of approximately 120 different subjects was used in addition to the approximately 700-subject first cohort. The study aimed to test whether cataloging public T cell receptors could reveal signatures of past pathogen exposure. The investigation overall reported the following: The validation cohort had no HLA typing available for a later analysis, so co-occurrence within that cohort was assessed over all 120 or so repertoires. Across donors, most TCR sequences were observed very rarely, whereas some public TCRs were present in many individuals. Cytomegalovirus status was reported to be diagnosed by the classifier with high specificity and sensitivity in both the original and validation cohorts. A later analysis found that TCRs clustered in the first cohort also tended to co-occur in the approximately 120 validation repertoires, with 94% of cluster scores above 0. The study gave a list of 150 to 200 TCR beta chains associated with cytomegalovirus. In vitro tests confirmed that a few of the cytomegalovirus-associated TCR beta chains recognize cytomegalovirus antigens. It was suggested by the authors that the approach could potentially be generalized to other disease states and immunological phenotypes.

The library was produced with the immunoSEQ multiplex PCR assay. Regarding the original processing steps: A statistical classification framework was built to diagnose cytomegalovirus status from the catalog of TCR beta chain sequences. The table was pulled from immuneACCESS by TCRdb, which kept in-frame rearrangements only. Such tables lose some clones; where checked, under half of the loss comes from unresolved V genes, and the rest has no known cause. Clone size and the V and J calls come from that table; the DNA yielded D and trimming. In this sample the table shows 100,000 to 120,000 clones, roughly nine tenths of which occur a single time. Of the sample, around 1.8% is held by the ten largest clones. Separate from the roughly 660-subject first cohort, the validation cohort of 90 to 150 subjects was the group to which the donors belonged. With respect to this clone: What this receptor recognizes is not known. Base qualities are not provided; no much larger clone lies one nucleotide away.

CDR3 length: 16 amino acids, cysteine to phenylalanine. The CDR3 DNA has 48 bases and is translated from base 1. The V end gives up 2 bases and the J end 7 bases, leaving 12 bases in the junction not matched to a gene. The germline V gene (reference sequence) sets CDR1 to MNHEY and CDR2 to SMNVEV. Sequenced sample: PBMCs. This clonotype was obtained from a woman between 18 and 29 years old in good health and CMV-seronegative. Recombination connected TRBV27 to TRBJ2-7; 9 middle bases align to TRBD1. The CDR3 loop reads CASSLGAGTGSREQYF. DNA sequence: TGTGCCAGCAGTTTAGGGGCTGGGACAGGGTCGAGGGAGCAGTACTTC.